The clone carrying this T cell receptor beta chain is termed large (0.1 to 1%). Antigen unknown. The sample contains more than one DNA sequence encoding this CDR3. The data originate from a study of brain metastases from non-small cell lung cancer. Notes on the study in general: Paired brain metastases and primary tumors largely shared TCR repertoires. T-cell infiltration was lower in brain metastases than primaries (P < 0.001). T-cell clones appeared expanded in about 64% of brain metastases relative to matched primary tumors.

Repertoires were generated with immunoSEQ multiplex PCR, while TCRdb's copy carries only in-frame clones and drops some. The sample carries some 1,500 clones, approximately 85% recorded once. The junction had 7 bases not matched to a gene; V was cut back by 4 bases and J by 1 base. There are 16 residues in the CDR3. Germline V gene sequence: CDR1 LNHDA, CDR2 SQIVND (reference sequence). This receptor was identified in a donor at least 40 years old with non-small cell lung cancer. Sequences were obtained from tissue from a brain metastasis. The chain combines TRBV19 with TRBJ2-1, with 7 bases identical to TRBD2. The CDR3 region has the DNA TGTGCCAGTAGTACCCTTAGCGGGTTGTCCTACAATGAGCAGTTCTTC. The encoded protein is CASSTLSGLSYNEQFF. The full variable domain, with the rest looked up from reference TRBV19 and TRBJ2-1, is DGGITQSPKYLFRKEGQNVTLSCEQNLNHDAMYWYRQDPGQGLRLIYYSQIVNDFQKGDIAEGYSVSREKKESFPLTVTSAQKNPTAFYLCASSTLSGLSYNEQFFGPGTRLTVL.